These 8 T cell receptor beta chains were all obtained from the same sample, sequenced in a study of shared clonotypes between healthy human individuals. The table came from immunoSEQ multiplex PCR; TCRdb's copy has only in-frame clones and leaves some out. The sample records approximately 100,000 clones, about 70% being singletons. The sequencing input was memory CD8+ T cells sorted from blood. The subset here: CD45RO+ cells pooled with CCR7-negative TemRA cells. The receptors originated from a woman aged 25 to 39 in good health.

This clone was counted between two and nine times. This sequence joins TRBV6-4 and TRBJ1-4; 12 bases are a match to TRBD1. Germline V gene sequence: CDR1 MRHNA, CDR2 SNTAGT. V was clipped by 6 bases and J by 11 bases; unmatched bases: 10. The CDR3 extends over 15 amino acids. Written as DNA, the CDR3 is TGTGCCAGCAGCCTAGATGGGACAGGGGGCTCGAAACTGTTTTTT. It translates to CASSLDGTGGSKLFF.

The rearrangement links TRBV11-2 to TRBJ2-7, with 9 bases that match TRBD2. There are 19 residues in the CDR3. With V trimmed by 5 bases and J by 0 bases, 17 bases remained unmatched. Germline lookup yields CDR1 SGHAT and CDR2 FQNNGV. The CDR3 sequence: CASSVAGGRGVIDSYEQYF. CDR3 nucleotides: TGTGCCAGCAGCGTGGCGGGAGGGCGAGGGGTAATTGACTCCTACGAGCAGTACTTC.

This clone was observed a single time. This chain joins TRBV7-9 and TRBJ1-1, with D hard to call. The CDR3 sequence is 14 residues long. The ends were cut back, 4 bases at V and 1 base at J, with 10 bases in the middle. Germline V gene data show CDR1 as SEHNR and CDR2 as FQNEAQ (reference sequence). CDR3 loop: CASSWGYRNTEAFF. DNA of the CDR3: TGTGCCAGCAGCTGGGGTTACCGGAACACTGAAGCTTTCTTT.

V usage is TRBV7-9 and J usage is TRBJ2-7; D is unclear. Trimming took off 1 base at V and 6 bases at J, with 10 bases between the two ends. Germline V lookup: CDR1 SEHNR, CDR2 FQNEAQ (reference sequence). This CDR3 has 13 amino acids. CDR3 coding DNA: TGTGCCAGCAGCTTAGGGGGTAGGGTCGAGCAGTACTTC. Translation gives CASSLGGRVEQYF.

This clone was found a few times. The chain joins TRBV15 to TRBJ2-3; tentative D call: TRBD2 (5 bases). Germline V gene sequence: CDR1 LNHNV, CDR2 YYDKDF (reference sequence). V lost 0 bases and J 6 bases, leaving 13 bases between the germline ends. The CDR3 is made up of 15 amino acids. In nucleotides, the CDR3 is TGTGCCACCAGCAGAGATTCCAGCGGTCCTGATACGCAGTATTTT. Its translation is CATSRDSSGPDTQYF.

This clone was detected a few times. V gene TRBV4-1 combines with J gene TRBJ2-7; the D is unclear. This CDR3 contains 15 residues. Deletions cut 0 bases from V and 4 bases from J, with 13 bases between. The germline V gene encodes CDR1 MGHRA and CDR2 YSYEKL. Here the CDR3 reads CASSQETAVVYEQYF. In DNA form, the CDR3 reads TGCGCCAGCAGCCAAGAGACCGCTGTGGTATACGAGCAGTACTTC.

Comment on this clone: The same CDR3 is also encoded by other DNA sequences in this sample. The chain recombines TRBV20-1 with TRBJ2-1, with TRBD2 as a possible D gene (5 bases). The ends were cut back, 1 base at V and 10 bases at J, with 8 bases in the middle. Germline V CDR1 and CDR2: DFQATT, SNEGSKA (reference sequence). The CDR3 is made up of 11 amino acids. CDR3 sequence: CSARGRGEQFF. CDR3 DNA sequence: TGCAGTGCTAGAGGGCGAGGGGAGCAGTTCTTC.

This clone was counted once. This chain connects TRBV5-1 to TRBJ2-7; 8 nucleotides line up with TRBD2. Germline V CDR1 and CDR2: SGHRS, YFSETQ. The CDR3 runs to 13 residues. Trimming removed 1 base from V and 6 bases from J; junction bases left unmatched: 3. CDR3 residues: CASSLPGGGEQYF. In DNA, the CDR3 is TGCGCCAGCAGCTTGCCCGGGGGGGGCGAGCAGTACTTC.